The rows below give T cell receptor beta chains drawn from one sample of a study of cytomegalovirus exposure and HLA in healthy donors. The assay was immunoSEQ multiplex PCR, and TCRdb's table has in-frame clones only and misses some. The repertoire holds 95,000 to 150,000 clones, with about 78% as singletons. Sequenced sample: PBMCs. The source is a man in his thirties or forties in good health and CMV-seronegative. Both conserved end residues are part of each CDR3. The D gene is left open where the match is weak. Size values are once, few and many counts, or a class for expanded clones, and some rows have none.

17	-	TRBJ1-3	TRBD1	TRBV15	TGTGCCACCAGCGTGGCAAGACAGGGGCCGAGGGGAAACACCATATATTTT	CATSVARQGPRGNTIYF
15	few	TRBJ1-4	-	TRBV11-2	TGTGCCAGCAGCTTAGAGCGGGGCTCGAATGAAAAACTGTTTTTT	CASSLERGSNEKLFF
14	-	TRBJ1-2	TRBD1	TRBV5-4	TGTGCCAGCAGCGCCCAACAGGGGTACTATGGCTACACCTTC	CASSAQQGYYGYTF
14	-	TRBJ1-1	TRBD1	TRBV10-3	TGTGCCATCAGGGGACAGGGGGAGAACACTGAAGCTTTCTTT	CAIRGQGENTEAFF
14	-	TRBJ1-2	-	TRBV27	TGTGCCAGCAGTTTGGGGACACTCAACTATGGCTACACCTTC	CASSLGTLNYGYTF
16	few	TRBJ2-2	TRBD1	TRBV5-1	TGCGCCAGCAGCCAGGGGACAGAGACGAACACCGGGGAGCTGTTTTTT	CASSQGTETNTGELFF
12	-	TRBJ2-5	-	TRBV4-2	TGTGCCAGCAGCCAAGGTGAGGAGACCCAGTACTTC	CASSQGEETQYF
13	few	TRBJ2-5	-	TRBV25-1	TGTGCCAGCCAGAGAGGGTCACAAGAGACCCAGTACTTC	CASQRGSQETQYF
14	few	TRBJ2-3	-	TRBV30	TGTGCCTGGATGCAGGGAGGACCCGCAGATACGCAGTATTTT	CAWMQGGPADTQYF
14	-	TRBJ1-1	-	TRBV6-5	TGTGCCAGCAGTTTAAAGGGGTTCGACACTGAAGCTTTCTTT	CASSLKGFDTEAFF